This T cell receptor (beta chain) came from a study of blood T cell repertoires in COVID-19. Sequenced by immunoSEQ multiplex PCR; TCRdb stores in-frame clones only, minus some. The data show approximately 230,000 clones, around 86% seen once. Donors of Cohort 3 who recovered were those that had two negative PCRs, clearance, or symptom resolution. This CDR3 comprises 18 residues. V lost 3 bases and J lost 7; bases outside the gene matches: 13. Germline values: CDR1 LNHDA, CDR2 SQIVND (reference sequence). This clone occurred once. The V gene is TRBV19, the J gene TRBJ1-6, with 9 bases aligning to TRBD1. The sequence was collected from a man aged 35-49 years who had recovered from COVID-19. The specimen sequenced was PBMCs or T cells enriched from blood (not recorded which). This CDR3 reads CASSIRDRESLVNSPLHF. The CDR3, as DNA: TGTGCCAGTAGTATCCGGGACAGGGAGTCTCTGGTGAATTCACCCCTCCACTTT.